This is a list of T cell receptor beta chains from one sample in a study of identical twins. Each CDR3 protein gets one entry after TCRdb re-called the 5' RACE reads with MiXCR. This sample yields just over 500,000 distinct CDR3 sequences, of which approximately 22% are seen a single time; around 0.91% belongs to the top ten. This sample also appeared in a second study, on T cells expressing NK-cell markers.

The sample taken for sequencing was CD4+ T cells sorted from blood. The receptors originated from a woman aged 18-30 years in good health. CDR3s include the opening cysteine and the closing phenylalanine or tryptophan. The D gene is left open where the match is weak. Clone size is shown for a subset of rows, as once, few, many or a class of expanded clone.

D | J | size | V | CDR3 | DNA
- | TRBJ2-6 | few | TRBV12-5 | CASGLFREGANVLTF | TGTGCTAGTGGTTTGTTCAGGGAAGGGGCCAACGTCCTGACTTTC
- | TRBJ2-3 | few | TRBV20-1 | CSARNLADTQYF | TGCAGTGCTAGAAATCTGGCAGATACGCAGTATTTT
- | TRBJ2-7 | few | TRBV20-1 | CSATLTGLAAYEQYF | TGCAGTGCTACTCTAACAGGCCTCGCGGCCTACGAGCAGTACTTC
- | TRBJ2-1 | medium-sized | TRBV20-1 | CSARVGAGYEQFF | TGCAGTGCTAGAGTGGGGGCTGGGTATGAGCAGTTCTTC
- | TRBJ2-5 | - | TRBV5-1 | CASSRQGVSETQYF | TGCGCCAGCAGCCGGCAGGGAGTGTCAGAGACCCAGTACTTC
- | TRBJ2-7 | - | TRBV6-1 | CATHRQDSYEQYF | TGTGCCACCCACCGACAGGACTCCTACGAGCAGTACTTC
- | TRBJ2-1 | - | TRBV7-7 | CASSLELSNEQFF | TGTGCCAGCAGCTTAGAACTATCCAATGAGCAGTTCTTC
- | TRBJ2-7 | - | TRBV2 | CASSLRDVEQYF | TGTGCCAGCAGTCTGAGAGATGTCGAGCAGTACTTC
TRBD2 | TRBJ2-3 | few | TRBV10-3 | CAISEPAGADTQYF | TGTGCCATCAGTGAGCCAGCGGGAGCAGATACGCAGTATTTT
- | TRBJ2-5 | few | TRBV11-3 | CASSGGQETQYF | TGTGCCAGCAGCGGGGGCCAAGAGACCCAGTACTTC
TRBD2 | TRBJ2-7 | few | TRBV20-1 | CSAQASGKTYEQYF | TGCAGTGCTCAAGCTAGCGGTAAAACCTACGAGCAGTACTTC
- | TRBJ2-3 | - | TRBV20-1 | CSARDPSPASYTDTQYF | TGCAGTGCTAGAGATCCTTCTCCCGCCTCCTACACAGATACGCAGTATTTT
TRBD2 | TRBJ2-3 | few | TRBV27 | CASLAGRGTDTQYF | TGTGCCAGTCTAGCGGGAAGGGGCACAGATACGCAGTATTTT
- | TRBJ1-1 | few | TRBV6-2/TRBV6-3 | CASSRFGTSNKAFF | TGTGCCAGCAGCCGCTTCGGGACATCGAATAAAGCTTTCTTT
- | TRBJ2-1 | - | TRBV20-1 | CSARGGGIAGAYNEQFF | TGCAGTGCTAGAGGGGGTGGTATTGCCGGGGCCTACAATGAGCAGTTCTTC
- | TRBJ1-6 | - | TRBV27 | CASSGGAGYSPLHF | TGTGCCAGCAGTGGGGGCGCCGGTTATTCACCCCTCCACTTT
- | TRBJ2-7 | few | TRBV4-3 | CASSHQAGTDVGEQYF | TGCGCCAGCAGCCACCAAGCCGGGACGGACGTAGGCGAGCAGTACTTC
- | TRBJ2-3 | - | TRBV10-3 | CATLTTDTQYF | TGTGCCACCCTAACCACAGATACGCAGTATTTT
- | TRBJ2-5 | - | TRBV20-1 | CSAREDRYQETQYF | TGCAGTGCTAGGGAGGATCGGTACCAAGAGACCCAGTACTTC
- | TRBJ1-6 | - | TRBV2 | CASRRGSNSPLHF | TGTGCCAGCAGACGGGGGTCGAATTCACCCCTCCACTTT
- | TRBJ1-5 | few | TRBV10-3 | CAATRGGGQPQHF | TGTGCCGCCACGCGGGGGGGCGGTCAGCCCCAGCATTTT
- | TRBJ2-7 | few | TRBV27 | CASSPPPYEQYF | TGTGCCAGCAGTCCGCCCCCCTACGAGCAGTACTTC
- | TRBJ2-7 | - | TRBV3-1 | CASSQESPALPNEQYF | TGTGCCAGCAGCCAAGAATCACCAGCGCTTCCAAACGAGCAGTACTTC
- | TRBJ1-2 | few | TRBV11-2 | CASSLNSKYYGYTF | TGTGCCAGCAGCTTAAATAGCAAATACTATGGCTACACCTTC
- | TRBJ2-3 | - | TRBV5-1 | CASSSWGSDTDTQYF | TGCGCCAGCAGCTCTTGGGGATCTGACACAGATACGCAGTATTTT
- | TRBJ2-7 | few | TRBV9 | CASSVGPVYEQYF | TGTGCCAGCAGCGTAGGTCCCGTCTACGAGCAGTACTTC
- | TRBJ2-1 | - | TRBV20-1 | CSAVNRDYNEQFF | TGCAGTGCTGTAAACCGGGACTACAATGAGCAGTTCTTC
- | TRBJ1-5 | - | TRBV12-3/TRBV12-4 | CASLFGGLSNQPQHF | TGTGCCAGCTTGTTCGGGGGTTTAAGCAATCAGCCCCAGCATTTT
TRBD2 | TRBJ2-4 | few | TRBV6-1 | CASSLAGGGGNIQYF | TGTGCCAGCAGCCTAGCGGGAGGTGGTGGAAACATTCAGTACTTC
- | TRBJ2-1 | - | TRBV20-1 | CSARGTNEQFF | TGCAGTGCTAGGGGCACCAATGAGCAGTTCTTC
- | TRBJ2-3 | few | TRBV7-9 | CASSSRAPFSTDTQYF | TGTGCCAGCAGCTCTCGGGCCCCCTTCAGCACAGATACGCAGTATTTT